Presented here are 29 T cell receptor beta chains from one specimen sequenced in a study of metastatic and nonmetastatic thyroid tumors. No treatment of any kind had been given to any patient before thyroid surgery. From the PCR reads, TCRdb re-called clones with MiXCR. Of tens of thousands of clones detected, approximately 10% appear once; the ten largest clones hold 25% to 35%. Sequencing was done on a sample of blood. The receptors shown here come from a female donor with papillary thyroid cancer or a benign thyroid nodule (not recorded which). Some clones in this sample may be carry-over from other donors' samples.

This clone was recorded many times. The chain is built from TRBV28 and TRBJ1-4; D gene ambiguous. Per germline, CDR1 MDHEN and CDR2 SYDVKM. The CDR3 covers 13 residues. The ends were cut back, 8 bases at V and 3 bases at J, with 10 bases in the middle. CDR3 DNA: TGTGCCAGCTTCGACCGGGCTAATGAAAAACTGTTTTTT. Its protein is CASFDRANEKLFF.

This clone has a count of ten or more. The chain is built from TRBV4-2 and TRBJ1-1; no clear D gene. The germline V gene encodes CDR1 LGHNA and CDR2 YNFKEQ. This CDR3 is 14 amino acids long. V lost 0 bases to trimming and J lost 5 bases, with 10 bases between them. The CDR3 loop is CASSQDARETEAFF. The CDR3, as DNA: TGTGCCAGCAGCCAAGATGCGCGGGAGACTGAAGCTTTCTTT.

This clone was counted at least ten times. This sequence joins TRBV11-1 and TRBJ2-1; 13 bases agree with TRBD2. Unmatched junction bases numbered 7, after V lost 6 bases and J lost 5 bases. Looked up from germline, CDR1 is SGHAT and CDR2 is FQDESV (reference sequence). The CDR3 loop spans 16 amino acids. This CDR3 is CASSFLGLAGHNEQFF. The CDR3 DNA reads TGTGCCAGCAGTTTCCTGGGACTAGCGGGACACAATGAGCAGTTCTTC.

The sample holds many counts of this clone. The V gene is TRBV7-2, the J gene TRBJ2-5; 9 bases are shared with TRBD1. CDR1 is SGHTA, CDR2 FQGNSA, per germline. J lost 1 base, V lost 5 bases, and 8 bases had no gene match. This CDR3 contains 16 residues. As DNA, the CDR3 is TGTGCCAGCAGCCCTCACCCGGGACAGGGCCAAGAGACCCAGTACTTC. It translates to CASSPHPGQGQETQYF.

This sequence joins TRBV27 and TRBJ1-6; maybe TRBD1 (6 bases). The CDR3 is made up of 14 amino acids. Germline loops: CDR1 MNHEY, CDR2 SMNVEV (reference sequence). V was shortened by 4 bases and J by 9 bases, with 13 bases between the two germline ends. CDR3 bases: TGTGCCAGCAGTTCCACCCCCAGGGGTTCACCCCTCCACTTT. Its translation is CASSSTPRGSPLHF.

This clone was counted many times. The chain uses TRBV20-1 and TRBJ2-3; 9 positions agree with TRBD2. The germline V gene encodes CDR1 DFQATT and CDR2 SNEGSKA (reference sequence). This CDR3 has 15 residues. V shed 3 bases and J 2 bases; nucleotides not matched to a gene: 6. CDR3 protein: CSARGLAGSTDTQYF. Here the CDR3 DNA reads TGCAGTGCTAGGGGTCTAGCGGGATCCACAGATACGCAGTATTTT.

This clone was recorded many times. This chain joins TRBV20-1 and TRBJ2-5; the match to TRBD2 covers 11 bases. The CDR3 has 14 amino acids. Germline assignment: CDR1 DFQATT and CDR2 SNEGSKA (reference sequence). The V gene end was trimmed by 1 base and the J gene end by 2 bases; junction bases not matched to a gene: 0. Here the CDR3 reads CSARGLAGQETQYF. Written as DNA, the CDR3 is TGCAGTGCTAGAGGACTAGCGGGACAAGAGACCCAGTACTTC.

This clone was detected many times. The chain couples TRBV7-9 to TRBJ2-7, with D possibly TRBD1 on 5 matching bases. V shed 3 bases and J shed 4 bases, with 16 bases lying between them. The CDR3 loop spans 15 amino acids. Germline-derived CDR1 and CDR2 are SEHNR and FQNEAQ (reference sequence). For the CDR3, the DNA is TGTGCCAGCAGCTTGTATGCAGGGTCTATTTACGAGCAGTACTTC. It specifies CASSLYAGSIYEQYF.

This clone was found many times. V and J are TRBV27 and TRBJ2-2; TRBD2 might be the D (5 bases). This CDR3 is built from 14 residues. Germline CDR1 reads MNHEY; CDR2 reads SMNVEV (reference sequence). Trimming stripped 2 bases from V and 5 bases from J, with 9 bases between. The CDR3: CASSLARGTGELFF. CDR3 sequence (DNA): TGTGCCAGCAGTTTAGCCCGGGGAACCGGGGAGCTGTTTTTT.

This clone was observed at least ten times. The J gene is TRBJ2-7, the V gene TRBV7-8; 10 nucleotides match TRBD1. Losses at the gene ends were 3 bases for V and 3 bases for J; bases not matched to a gene: 11. This CDR3 spans 17 amino acids. Germline values: CDR1 SGHVS, CDR2 FQNEAQ. CDR3 residues: CASSFGRETGGLYEQYF. CDR3 DNA sequence: TGTGCCAGCAGCTTCGGGCGGGAGACAGGGGGCCTCTACGAGCAGTACTTC.

This clone was detected ten times or more. V gene TRBV11-1 combines with J gene TRBJ2-7; 10 nucleotides agree with TRBD1. The CDR3 runs 16 residues. CDR1 and CDR2 from the germline V gene are SGHAT and FQDESV (reference sequence). With 5 bases clipped from V and 2 bases from J, the junction kept 9 bases outside the gene matches. The CDR3 DNA reads as TGTGCCAGCAGCCTTTTTACCGGGACAGGGGCCTACGAGCAGTACTTC. Its protein is CASSLFTGTGAYEQYF. The full variable domain, rest sourced from reference TRBV11-1 and TRBJ2-7, is EAEVAQSPRYKITEKSQAVAFWCDPISGHATLYWYRQILGQGPELLVQFQDESVVDDSQLPKDRFSAERLKGVDSTLKIQPAELGDSAMYLCASSLFTGTGAYEQYFGPGTRLTVT.

This clone is medium-sized in the sample. The sample carries other DNA sequences with the same CDR3. The V gene is TRBV28, the J gene TRBJ2-7; 9 nucleotides match TRBD1. V was clipped by 2 bases and J by 5 bases; unmatched bases: 7. The germline gives CDR1 MDHEN, CDR2 SYDVKM. This CDR3 spans 15 amino acids. This CDR3 reads CASSLAPGQGNEQYF. The CDR3, as DNA: TGTGCCAGCAGTTTAGCACCGGGACAGGGAAACGAGCAGTACTTC.

This clone was observed many times. This chain uses TRBV7-3 with TRBJ1-2; no reliable D call. The germline V gene has CDR1 SGHTA and CDR2 FQGTGA. CDR3 size: 13 residues. The ends were cut back, 2 bases at V and 4 bases at J, with 8 bases in the middle. CDR3 sequence: CASSLGGSYGYTF. The CDR3 DNA reads TGTGCCAGCAGCTTAGGAGGCAGCTATGGCTACACCTTC.

This clone occurred a few times. This rearrangement joins TRBV5-6 to TRBJ2-1; D not resolved. The CDR3 sequence is 14 residues long. V was pared by 5 bases and J by 3 bases, with 12 bases between. The germline gives CDR1 SGHDT, CDR2 YYEEEE. The CDR3: CASRVDGNYNEQFF. The CDR3 DNA is TGTGCCAGCAGGGTGGATGGGAACTACAATGAGCAGTTCTTC. Full variable domain (outside the CDR3, taken from reference TRBV5-6 and TRBJ2-1): DAGVTQSPTHLIKTRGQQVTLRCSPKSGHDTVSWYQQALGQGPQFIFQYYEEEERQRGNFPDRFSGHQFPNYSSELNVNALLLGDSALYLCASRVDGNYNEQFFGPGTRLTVL.

This clone was observed at least ten times. The chain recombines TRBV28 with TRBJ2-7, with unresolved D. The CDR3 is 11 residues long. The ends were cut back, 6 bases at V and 6 bases at J, with 9 bases in the middle. In germline, CDR1 is MDHEN, CDR2 SYDVKM. The chain's CDR3 is CASSAPREQYF. CDR3 DNA sequence: TGTGCCAGCAGCGCCCCCCGCGAGCAGTACTTC.

This clone was observed many times. The V call is TRBV5-1, the J call TRBJ2-7; D gene uncertain. The CDR3 totals 11 residues. V lost 0 bases to trimming and J lost 5 bases, with 3 bases between them. Germline values: CDR1 SGHRS, CDR2 YFSETQ. The CDR3 loop is CASSLENEQYF. CDR3 DNA: TGCGCCAGCAGCTTGGAAAACGAGCAGTACTTC.

Comment on this clone: Sequence at one end of the junction differs from germline and may be a read error. The chain recombines TRBV5-1 with TRBJ1-1; 9 bases fit TRBD1. The germline V gene has CDR1 SGHRS and CDR2 YFSETQ. The CDR3 is 17 residues long. The CDR3 bases are TGCGGCAGCAGACCCCTCGGGACAGGGATCATGGGGACTGAAGCTTTCTTT. Translated, it gives CGSRPLGTGIMGTEAFF.

For this clone: A read error may explain this, as a much larger clone is one base away. The chain joins TRBV7-8 to TRBJ1-1; no clear D. CDR3 size: 15 residues. Per the germline V gene, CDR1 is SGHVS and CDR2 is FQNEAQ. CDR3 residues: CSSRRGEIMNTEAFF. The CDR3 nucleotides are TGTTCCAGCCGCCGCGGGGAGATTATGAACACTGAAGCTTTCTTT.

This clone came up many times. Other nucleotide sequences from this sample produce the same CDR3. This sequence joins TRBV27 and TRBJ2-6, with TRBD2 matching over 8 bases. CDR1 and CDR2 from the germline V gene are MNHEY and SMNVEV (reference sequence). V dropped 2 bases and J dropped 7; count of bases not matched to a gene: 7. There are 16 residues in the CDR3. The CDR3 spells CASSLQGLAGANVLTF. The CDR3 DNA reads as TGTGCCAGCAGTTTACAAGGTTTAGCGGGAGCCAACGTCCTGACTTTC.

As regards this clone: Germline and junction disagree at one end, which may indicate a read error. The rearrangement joins TRBV27 to TRBJ2-1; D is perhaps TRBD2 (5 bases). This CDR3 is built from 15 residues. CDR1 and CDR2 from the germline V gene are MNHEY and SMNVEV (reference sequence). As DNA, the CDR3 is TGTGCCAGCAGTTTATATCGGGAATCCGCCAATGAGAAGTTCTTC. It codes for CASSLYRESANEKFF.

This clone showed up many times. This chain connects TRBV9 to TRBJ2-1; the D is unclear. There are 15 residues in the CDR3. The germline gives CDR1 SGDLS, CDR2 YYNGEE. Deletions cut 0 bases from V and 0 bases from J, with 7 bases between. This CDR3 is CASSVAANSYNEQFF. In DNA, the CDR3 is TGTGCCAGCAGCGTAGCGGCAAACTCCTACAATGAGCAGTTCTTC.

This clone is judged medium-sized. This chain uses TRBV6-1 with TRBJ2-2; D ambiguous. Deletions cut 5 bases from V and 0 bases from J, with 7 bases between. CDR1 MNHNS and CDR2 SASEGT come from the germline V gene. The CDR3 extends over 14 amino acids. The CDR3 loop reads CASSPRTNTGELFF. The CDR3 coding sequence is TGTGCCAGCAGTCCCAGAACGAACACCGGGGAGCTGTTTTTT.

At least ten counts were recorded for this clone. The V gene is TRBV4-2, the J gene TRBJ2-7; D is ambiguous. This CDR3 spans 14 amino acids. CDR1 and CDR2 (germline): LGHNA, YNFKEQ. V lost 0 bases and J 1 base, leaving 7 bases between the germline ends. The DNA for the CDR3 is TGTGCCAGCAGCCAAGACAGATTGTCCTACGAGCAGTACTTC. Encoded protein: CASSQDRLSYEQYF.

The chain recombines TRBV5-1 with TRBJ1-1, with D tentatively TRBD1 (6 bases). Trimming removed 3 bases from V and 11 bases from J, with 20 bases in between. Germline V gene data show CDR1 as SGHRS and CDR2 as YFSETQ. The CDR3 is 14 residues long. The CDR3 protein is CASSSQVQGYEAFF. CDR3 in DNA: TGCGCCAGCAGCTCGCAAGTACAGGGCTACGAGGCTTTCTTT.

This clone was found many times. V usage is TRBV7-6 and J usage is TRBJ2-5; a weak D match, TRBD1 (6 bases). V was shortened by 5 bases and J by 2 bases, with 18 bases between the two germline ends. Germline V lookup: CDR1 SGHVS, CDR2 FNYEAQ. The CDR3 extends over 16 amino acids. The CDR3 DNA is TGTGCCAGCAGCCAAACGTCCGGGACAAAGCAAGAGACCCAGTACTTC. This sequence encodes CASSQTSGTKQETQYF.

This clone has ten or more counts. The chain joins TRBV29-1 to TRBJ2-2, with 12 positions matching TRBD2. Germline values: CDR1 SQVTM, CDR2 ANQGSEA. The length of the CDR3 is 16 residues. V shed 4 bases, J shed 0 bases, and the junction held 3 bases outside the gene matches. CDR3: CSVGRTSGTNTGELFF. DNA for the CDR3: TGCAGCGTTGGACGGACTAGCGGGACGAACACCGGGGAGCTGTTTTTT.

This clone turned up a few times. J is TRBJ2-3 and V is TRBV28; perhaps D is TRBD1 or TRBD2 (6 bases each). Germline CDR1 MDHEN, CDR2 SYDVKM. Deletions cut 6 bases from V and 7 bases from J, with 17 bases between. The CDR3 sequence is 14 residues long. The CDR3 protein is CASSPTSRGYTQYF. The CDR3 DNA reads as TGTGCCAGCAGCCCAACTAGCAGGGGTTATACGCAGTATTTT. The whole variable domain, filled in from reference TRBV28 and TRBJ2-3, reads DVKVTQSSRYLVKRTGEKVFLECVQDMDHENMFWYRQDPGLGLRLIYFSYDVKMKEKGDIPEGYSVSREKKERFSLILESASTNQTSMYLCASSPTSRGYTQYFGPGTRLTVL.

In this sample, this clone turned up many times. This chain joins TRBV27 and TRBJ2-7; TRBD2 aligns across 11 bases. V was clipped by 9 bases and J by 4 bases; unmatched bases: 11. Germline loops: CDR1 MNHEY, CDR2 SMNVEV (reference sequence). The CDR3 totals 15 residues. In nucleotides, the CDR3 is TGTGCCAGTACAATAGCGGGAGGGCCGATTTACGAGCAGTACTTC. Its translation is CASTIAGGPIYEQYF.

This clone is termed medium-sized. The CDR3 region has the DNA TGTGCCAGTAGTATAGACCCGCCTACTCAGAACAGGGGCTACACCTTC. Translated, it gives CASSIDPPTQNRGYTF. The rearrangement links TRBV19 to TRBJ1-2; TRBD1 is a possible D gene (5 bases). The germline V and J ends were trimmed by 0 bases and 8 bases, with 19 bases remaining between them. The CDR3 has 16 residues. Germline V CDR1 and CDR2: LNHDA, SQIVND (reference sequence).